A single sample is the source of the 23 T cell receptor beta chains below, sequenced in a study of OX40 agonist ivuxolimab in advanced cancers. Produced via immunoSEQ multiplex PCR; TCRdb's table is partial and in-frame only. The sample lists 25,000 to 35,000 clones, approximately 86% occurring once. Sequenced here: CD4+ or CD8+ T cells sorted from blood, sampled in a trial of the OX40 agonist ivuxolimab. These receptors originate from an adult with an advanced solid tumor such as melanoma, head and neck, liver or kidney cancer.

The rearrangement joins TRBV9 to TRBJ2-1; 8 nucleotides agree with TRBD1. The CDR3 sequence is 18 residues long. The V segment lost 0 bases and the J segment 7 bases; nucleotides outside the gene matches: 15. Germline CDR1 reads SGDLS; CDR2 reads YYNGEE. In nucleotides, the CDR3 is TGTGCCAGCAGCGTAGCAGCCCAAGGCAGGGGGCATTGGAATGAGCAGTTCTTC. This codes for CASSVAAQGRGHWNEQFF.

The gene calls are TRBV19 and TRBJ2-7, with D maybe TRBD2 (6 bases). The CDR3 runs 13 residues. Germline values: CDR1 LNHDA, CDR2 SQIVND (reference sequence). The V end lost 6 bases, the J end lost 3 bases, and 12 bases lay between the germline ends. CDR3 coding DNA: TGTGCCAGTAGCGCAACCGGGGGCTACGAGCAGTACTTC. Translated: CASSATGGYEQYF.

The chain joins TRBV5-1 to TRBJ1-5; D is ambiguous. The germline V gene encodes CDR1 SGHRS and CDR2 YFSETQ. Deletions cut 2 bases from V and 3 bases from J, with 18 bases between. The CDR3 consists of 17 residues. CDR3 amino acids: CASSLGPSTWDNQPQHF. The CDR3 nucleotides are TGCGCCAGCAGCTTAGGGCCTAGTACATGGGACAATCAGCCCCAGCATTTT.

The genes are TRBV15 and TRBJ2-7, with D possibly matching TRBD2 (5 bases). The V and J ends lost 4 bases and 0 bases respectively, with 10 bases between them. Looked up from germline, CDR1 is LNHNV and CDR2 is YYDKDF (reference sequence). The CDR3 consists of 14 residues. The CDR3, as DNA: TGTGCCACCAGCACGTGGGAGAGCTCCTACGAGCAGTACTTC. Protein sequence: CATSTWESSYEQYF.

This chain uses TRBV5-6 with TRBJ2-1, with D hard to call. The germline V gene encodes CDR1 SGHDT and CDR2 YYEEEE. The V end lost 0 bases, the J end lost 5 bases, and 6 bases lay between the germline ends. The CDR3 is made up of 13 amino acids. CDR3 sequence: CASSLGGHNEQFF. The CDR3 nucleotides read TGTGCCAGCAGCTTGGGAGGACACAATGAGCAGTTCTTC.

The chain uses TRBV30 and TRBJ1-2; D gene ambiguous. The V gene lost 4 bases and the J gene lost 4 bases, with 13 bases spanning the gap. The CDR3 loop spans 13 amino acids. Germline values: CDR1 GTSNPN, CDR2 SVGIG (reference sequence). As DNA, the CDR3 is TGTGCCTGGACGACCGGGGTTACCTATGGCTACACCTTC. Residues: CAWTTGVTYGYTF.

This clone occurred a few times. This chain uses TRBV5-1 with TRBJ2-1, with D maybe TRBD2 (7 bases). Germline CDR1 reads SGHRS; CDR2 reads YFSETQ. The CDR3 covers 13 residues. Trimming took off 3 bases at V and 7 bases at J, with 11 bases between the two ends. This chain's CDR3 is CASSWGGGNEQFF. Written as DNA, the CDR3 is TGCGCCAGCAGCTGGGGAGGGGGAAATGAGCAGTTCTTC.

This clone has just a few counts. The gene calls are TRBV7-9 and TRBJ2-7; D unresolved. CDR3 size: 13 residues. V was pared by 4 bases and J by 0 bases, with 7 bases between. Germline CDR1 and CDR2: SEHNR and FQNEAQ (reference sequence). CDR3 region: CASSWVFSYEQYF. In nucleotides, the CDR3 is TGTGCCAGCAGCTGGGTCTTCTCCTACGAGCAGTACTTC.

The chain combines TRBV7-9 with TRBJ2-2, with TRBD2 matching over 11 bases. The CDR3 contains 17 residues. Trimming cost V 10 bases and J 0 bases; bases outside gene matches: 10. Germline CDR1 SEHNR, CDR2 FQNEAQ (reference sequence). For the CDR3, the DNA is TGTGCCACCCAGGGACTAGCGGAGGGCACGAACACCGGGGAGCTGTTTTTT. Translation gives CATQGLAEGTNTGELFF.

This chain links TRBV29-1 with TRBJ1-1; 9 nucleotides agree with TRBD1. The junction had 3 bases not matched to a gene; V was cut back by 5 bases and J by 8 bases. Germline CDR1 is SQVTM and CDR2 is ANQGSEA. The CDR3 extends over 11 amino acids. The CDR3 sequence is CSVQQGAEAFF. The DNA of the CDR3 is TGCAGCGTTCAACAGGGGGCCGAAGCTTTCTTT. The full variable domain, with the rest looked up from reference TRBV29-1 and TRBJ1-1, is SAVISQKPSRDICQRGTSLTIQCQVDSQVTMMFWYRQQPGQSLTLIATANQGSEATYESGFVIDKFPISRPNLTFSTLTVSNMSPEDSSIYLCSVQQGAEAFFGQGTRLTVV.

The chain joins TRBV2 to TRBJ2-1; D uncertain. The CDR3 has 11 amino acids. Trimming left V 5 bases short and J 7 bases short, with 6 bases between. CDR1 is SNHLY, CDR2 FYNNEI, per germline. The DNA of the CDR3 is TGTGCCAGCAGTCCCGCGAATGAGCAGTTCTTC. Translated, it gives CASSPANEQFF.

The chain recombines TRBV15 with TRBJ1-1; 7 bases match TRBD1. V shed 5 bases, J shed 4 bases, and the junction held 10 bases outside the gene matches. Germline values: CDR1 LNHNV, CDR2 YYDKDF (reference sequence). There are 15 residues in the CDR3. CDR3 coding DNA: TGTGCCACCAGCCAACACAGGGGTGGGAGCACTGAAGCTTTCTTT. It translates to CATSQHRGGSTEAFF.

DNA for the CDR3: TGTGCCAGCAGCACTAGCGGGAGGTTATACGAGCAGTACTTC. Translation gives CASSTSGRLYEQYF. The genes are TRBV7-2 and TRBJ2-7, with 12 bases that match TRBD2. The CDR3 length is 14 residues. Germline V gives CDR1 SGHTA, CDR2 FQGNSA. V lost 5 bases, J lost 4 bases, and 3 bases stayed unmatched.

V and J are TRBV5-1 and TRBJ2-3, with no clear D. V gave up 0 bases and J gave up 0 bases, with 17 bases separating them. The germline V gene has CDR1 SGHRS and CDR2 YFSETQ. The CDR3 loop spans 18 amino acids. DNA of the CDR3: TGCGCCAGCAGCTTGGGGCCATCCGGCTCCCTTAGCACAGATACGCAGTATTTT. Protein product: CASSLGPSGSLSTDTQYF.

This sequence joins TRBV5-5 and TRBJ2-1; unclear D gene. V lost 0 bases, J lost 5 bases, and 12 bases lay in between. The CDR3 consists of 15 residues. Germline V lookup: CDR1 SGHKS, CDR2 YYEKEE (reference sequence). The CDR3 bases are TGTGCCAGCAGCTTGGTGTGGTTCGAAAACAATGAGCAGTTCTTC. Its protein product is CASSLVWFENNEQFF.

The chain employs TRBV6-5 and TRBJ1-4; possibly TRBD1 for D (5 bases). V was cut by 0 bases and J by 8 bases, with 16 bases left in between. This CDR3 has 16 amino acids. Germline V gene lookup returns CDR1 MNHEY and CDR2 SVGAGI. The CDR3 reads CASSYSVQGRAEKLFF. CDR3 bases: TGTGCCAGCAGTTACTCCGTTCAGGGACGAGCAGAAAAACTGTTTTTT.

The V call is TRBV9, the J call TRBJ2-3; 11 bases line up with TRBD2. Per germline, CDR1 SGDLS and CDR2 YYNGEE. The CDR3 loop spans 16 amino acids. The trim removed 4 bases at V and 2 bases at J, leaving 6 bases unmatched. In DNA form, the CDR3 reads TGTGCCAGCAGCCCCGGACTAGCGGGCCTCACAGATACGCAGTATTTT. Translation: CASSPGLAGLTDTQYF. Together with reference TRBV9 and TRBJ2-3, the CDR3 gives the full variable domain: DSGVTQTPKHLITATGQRVTLRCSPRSGDLSVYWYQQSLDQGLQFLIQYYNGEERAKGNILERFSAQQFPDLHSELNLSSLELGDSALYFCASSPGLAGLTDTQYFGPGTRLTVL.

The table lists this clone with a count of one. This chain uses TRBV9 with TRBJ2-2; TRBD1 matches 9 bases. Looked up from germline, CDR1 is SGDLS and CDR2 is YYNGEE. V trimming: 4 bases; J trimming: 5 bases; junction bases outside the gene matches: 6. This CDR3 is 15 amino acids long. The CDR3 is CASSPEDRGTGELFF. The CDR3 nucleotides are TGTGCCAGCAGCCCAGAGGACAGGGGTACCGGGGAGCTGTTTTTT.

J is TRBJ2-7 and V is TRBV27; D gene ambiguous. Germline CDR1 MNHEY, CDR2 SMNVEV (reference sequence). CDR3 size: 9 residues. Trimming pared 10 bases from V and 4 bases from J, leaving 5 bases between. The CDR3 protein is CAILYEQYF. CDR3 DNA: TGTGCCATCCTATACGAGCAGTACTTC.

This clone was detected once. The chain recombines TRBV19 with TRBJ2-1; D is uncertain. Trimming removed 3 bases from V and 0 bases from J, with 9 bases in between. Per the germline V gene, CDR1 is LNHDA and CDR2 is SQIVND (reference sequence). The CDR3 contains 15 residues. The CDR3 spells CASSIALYSYNEQFF. Written as DNA, the CDR3 is TGTGCCAGTAGTATTGCGCTTTACTCCTACAATGAGCAGTTCTTC. The whole variable domain, remainder taken from reference TRBV19 and TRBJ2-1, is DGGITQSPKYLFRKEGQNVTLSCEQNLNHDAMYWYRQDPGQGLRLIYYSQIVNDFQKGDIAEGYSVSREKKESFPLTVTSAQKNPTAFYLCASSIALYSYNEQFFGPGTRLTVL.

This clone was found once. CDR3 nucleotides: TGTGCCAGCAGCGCCCAACCGGGGACTACAAGGGAGGTCAATGAGCAGTTCTTC. This gives the protein CASSAQPGTTREVNEQFF. The chain employs TRBV7-9 and TRBJ2-1; 7 bases line up with TRBD2. Germline lookup yields CDR1 SEHNR and CDR2 FQNEAQ (reference sequence). V shed 5 bases, J shed 6 bases, and the junction held 19 bases outside the gene matches. The CDR3 spans 18 residues. Filled out from reference TRBV7-9 and TRBJ2-1, the complete variable domain reads DTGVSQNPRHKITKRGQNVTFRCDPISEHNRLYWYRQTLGQGPEFLTYFQNEAQLEKSRLLSDRFSAERPKGSFSTLEIQRTEQGDSAMYLCASSAQPGTTREVNEQFFGPGTRLTVL.

V is TRBV28 and J is TRBJ2-1, with TRBD1 matching 12 bases. CDR3 length equals 14 residues. Per germline, CDR1 MDHEN and CDR2 SYDVKM. With V trimmed by 4 bases and J by 10 bases, 5 bases remained unmatched. The CDR3 is CASSWDRGRVEQFF. For the CDR3, the DNA is TGTGCCAGCAGTTGGGACAGGGGGCGGGTGGAGCAGTTCTTC.

The chain links TRBV14 to TRBJ2-1; maybe TRBD1 (5 bases). The CDR3 has 15 residues. V lost 4 bases and J 8 bases, leaving 18 bases between the germline ends. Per germline, CDR1 SGHDN and CDR2 FVKESK. The CDR3 nucleotides are TGTGCCAGCAGCCGAGTCTCGGGCAGGGCGGATGAGCAGTTCTTC. Amino acid sequence: CASSRVSGRADEQFF.